A selection of T cell receptor beta chains follows, all from one sample in a study of shared clonotypes between healthy human individuals. TCRdb's table, derived via immunoSEQ multiplex PCR, lists solely in-frame clones and lacks some. Of under 1,100,000 clones in the sample, about 75% were seen once. The specimen was memory CD4+ T cells sorted from blood. Receptors originate from a man aged 18 to 29 in good health. CDR3s include the opening cysteine and the closing phenylalanine or tryptophan. The D gene is left open where the match is weak. Clone sizes are given selectively: once, few, many, or a class where the clone is expanded.

TGTGCCAGCAGCTTAACCCAGGGAGCAGATACGCAGTATTTT CASSLTQGADTQYF TRBV7-3 few . TRBJ2-3
TGTGCCAGCAGCGTTAGCGGAAGCACAGATACGCAGTATTTT CASSVSGSTDTQYF TRBV9 . . TRBJ2-3
TGTGCCAGCAAACGGCTAGCGGTGAACACCGGGGAGCTGTTTTTT CASKRLAVNTGELFF TRBV2 . TRBD2 TRBJ2-2
TGCGCCAGCAGCCTTCAAGAATCGAGCAATCAGCCCCAGCATTTT CASSLQESSNQPQHF TRBV4-1 . . TRBJ1-5
TGCGCCAGCAGCCGCTCCCAAACAACTAATGAAAAACTGTTTTTT CASSRSQTTNEKLFF TRBV4-3 once . TRBJ1-4
TGCGCCAGCAGTGATAGTCCTTTTGGGGAGACCCAGTACTTC CASSDSPFGETQYF TRBV10-2 . . TRBJ2-5
TGTGCCAGCAGCGTAGGGGTGGGGAACACTGAAGCTTTCTTT CASSVGVGNTEAFF TRBV9 many . TRBJ1-1
TGCGCCAGCAGCCGGCCCGGGGGGGGTAACACCGGGGAGCTGTTTTTT CASSRPGGGNTGELFF TRBV4-1 . TRBD2 TRBJ2-2
TGTGCCAGCAGCTTAGGACAGGGTAACCCATCTGGGGCCAACGTCCTGACTTTC CASSLGQGNPSGANVLTF TRBV11-2 . TRBD1 TRBJ2-6
TGTGCCACCCAAAGACTAGCGGGGGCAGATACGCAGTATTTT CATQRLAGADTQYF TRBV2 few TRBD2 TRBJ2-3
TGTGCCAGTAGTATGGAACCTAGCGGGAGAAGGGACGAGCAGTACTTC CASSMEPSGRRDEQYF TRBV19 once TRBD2 TRBJ2-7
TGCGCCAGCAGTGAGACCGGACCAGCGAACACCGGGGAGCTGTTTTTT CASSETGPANTGELFF TRBV10-2 . . TRBJ2-2
TGTGCCAGTAGACCCAGCAATCAGCCCCAGCATTTT CASRPSNQPQHF TRBV19 . . TRBJ1-5
TGTGCCAGCAGCTCCCTGGGCGTCCTGAACACTGAAGCTTTCTTT CASSSLGVLNTEAFF TRBV7-6 . . TRBJ1-1
TGCGCCAGCAGCTTGGAGGGCGGGGAGCTGTTTTTT CASSLEGGELFF TRBV5-1 . . TRBJ2-2
TGTGCCAGCAGCTTTACAGGGATCGGCGAGCAGTACTTC CASSFTGIGEQYF TRBV5-4 . . TRBJ2-7
TGTGCCAGCAGTGAATTTAGTCGGGGGGATTTTAATGAGCAGTTCTTC CASSEFSRGDFNEQFF TRBV6-1 few TRBD2 TRBJ2-1
TGTGCCAGCAGTTCCCAGGGGAAAGGCTTTGGCTACACCTTC CASSSQGKGFGYTF TRBV7-9 . . TRBJ1-2
TGTGCCAGCAGGGGGACAGGGGGACGGCTGGAAGCTTTCTTT CASRGTGGRLEAFF TRBV6-5 once TRBD1 TRBJ1-1
TGTGCCAGCTGTTTGAGGGGGTTCGGGGTAAGCAATCAGCCCCAGCATTTT CASCLRGFGVSNQPQHF TRBV27 . . TRBJ1-5
TGTGCCAGTATGGGTGGGAGGACCGGGGAGCTGTTTTTT CASMGGRTGELFF TRBV19 few . TRBJ2-2
TGTGCCAGCAGCTTGGGGGGACAGGGGGCAACTGAAGCTTTCTTT CASSLGGQGATEAFF TRBV5-4 . TRBD1 TRBJ1-1
TGTGCCAGCAGCTTGGTCGTGGGGATGTACACCTTC CASSLVVGMYTF TRBV5-8 few . TRBJ1-2
TGTGCCAGCAGTTACTCAGGGGGCGGGTATGGCTACACCTTC CASSYSGGGYGYTF TRBV6-6 . TRBD1 TRBJ1-2
TGTGCCAGCAGCCTAGGACTAGCGGGAGGGAATACGCAGTATTTT CASSLGLAGGNTQYF TRBV7-9 . TRBD2 TRBJ2-3
TGTGCCAGCAGCGAACCCGGGATCCCCCAGCATTTT CASSEPGIPQHF TRBV2 . . TRBJ1-5
TGTGCCAGCTCACCACGGCAGAACACCGGGGAGCTGTTTTTT CASSPRQNTGELFF TRBV18 . . TRBJ2-2
TGTGCCAGCAGGTGGGGGTTGAACTACAATGAGCAGTTCTTC CASRWGLNYNEQFF TRBV27 . . TRBJ2-1
TGCGCCAGCAGCCCGGACCGTCTTCTATACAATGAGCAGTTCTTC CASSPDRLLYNEQFF TRBV5-1 . . TRBJ2-1
TGTGCCAGCAGTTTCGCAGGGGGGGGGCGTCAGCCCCAGCATTTT CASSFAGGGRQPQHF TRBV28 . TRBD1 TRBJ1-5
TGTGCCAGCAGTGAAAGGGCCCTTCAGCCCCAGCATTTT CASSERALQPQHF TRBV6-1 . . TRBJ1-5
TGTGCCAGTACGGAACAGTGGGGAGGGGGGGAGACCCAGTACTTC CASTEQWGGGETQYF TRBV19 . . TRBJ2-5
TGTGCCAGCAGCTTGGATCGGCTTTTCGCCAACACCGGGGAGCTGTTTTTT CASSLDRLFANTGELFF TRBV5-8 . . TRBJ2-2
TGTGCCAGCAGCTTCCTAGATGGGCCCGGCACAGATACGCAGTATTTT CASSFLDGPGTDTQYF TRBV5-6 few . TRBJ2-3
TGTGCCAGCAGCACCGGGGGGATACAGCCCCAGCATTTT CASSTGGIQPQHF TRBV28 . . TRBJ1-5
TGTGCCAGCAGTGAAGGGGGGGCGAAGGAGACCCAGTACTTC CASSEGGAKETQYF TRBV6-1 few . TRBJ2-5